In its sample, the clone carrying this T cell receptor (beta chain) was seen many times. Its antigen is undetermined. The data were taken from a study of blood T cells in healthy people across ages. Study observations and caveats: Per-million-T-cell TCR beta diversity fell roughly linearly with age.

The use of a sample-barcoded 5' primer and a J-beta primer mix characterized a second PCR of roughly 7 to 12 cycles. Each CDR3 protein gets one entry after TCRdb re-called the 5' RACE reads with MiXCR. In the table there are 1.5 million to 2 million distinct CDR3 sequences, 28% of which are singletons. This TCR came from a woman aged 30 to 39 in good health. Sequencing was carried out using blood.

The CDR3 loop reads CASSLGDRGYGYTF. DNA for the CDR3: TGCGCCAGCAGCTTGGGGGACAGGGGCTATGGCTACACCTTC. V gene TRBV5-1 combines with J gene TRBJ1-2; 10 nucleotides align to TRBD1. This CDR3 spans 14 amino acids. The germline V gene has CDR1 SGHRS and CDR2 YFSETQ. V dropped 0 bases and J dropped 4; count of bases not matched to a gene: 0.